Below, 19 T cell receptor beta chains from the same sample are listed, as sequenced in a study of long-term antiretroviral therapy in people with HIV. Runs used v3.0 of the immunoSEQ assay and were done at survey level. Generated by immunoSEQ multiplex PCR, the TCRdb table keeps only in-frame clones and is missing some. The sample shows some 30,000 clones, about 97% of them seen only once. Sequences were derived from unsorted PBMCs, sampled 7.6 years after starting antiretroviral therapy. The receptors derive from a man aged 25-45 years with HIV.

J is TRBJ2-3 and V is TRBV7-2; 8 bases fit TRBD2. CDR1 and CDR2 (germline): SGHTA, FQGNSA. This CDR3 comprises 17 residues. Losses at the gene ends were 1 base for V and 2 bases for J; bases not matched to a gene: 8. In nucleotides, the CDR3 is TGTGCCAGCAGCTTAGGGGCGGGGGGCCCCTTCACAGATACGCAGTATTTT. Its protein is CASSLGAGGPFTDTQYF.

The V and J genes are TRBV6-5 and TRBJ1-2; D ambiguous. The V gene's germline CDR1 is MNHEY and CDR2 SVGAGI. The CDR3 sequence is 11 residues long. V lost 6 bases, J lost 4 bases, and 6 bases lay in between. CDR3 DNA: TGTGCCAGCAGCTTTGGCTATGGCTACACCTTC. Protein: CASSFGYGYTF.

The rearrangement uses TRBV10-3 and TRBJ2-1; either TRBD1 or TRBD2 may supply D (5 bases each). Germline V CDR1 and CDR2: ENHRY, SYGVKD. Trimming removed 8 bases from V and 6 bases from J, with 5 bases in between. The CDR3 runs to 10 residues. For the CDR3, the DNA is TGTGCCATCGGGGGCAATGAGCAGTTCTTC. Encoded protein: CAIGGNEQFF.

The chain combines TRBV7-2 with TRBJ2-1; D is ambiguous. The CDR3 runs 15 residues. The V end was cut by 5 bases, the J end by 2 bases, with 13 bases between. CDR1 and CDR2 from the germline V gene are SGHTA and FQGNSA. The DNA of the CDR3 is TGTGCCAGCAGCCAAAACCCGTATACCTACAATGAGCAGTTCTTC. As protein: CASSQNPYTYNEQFF.

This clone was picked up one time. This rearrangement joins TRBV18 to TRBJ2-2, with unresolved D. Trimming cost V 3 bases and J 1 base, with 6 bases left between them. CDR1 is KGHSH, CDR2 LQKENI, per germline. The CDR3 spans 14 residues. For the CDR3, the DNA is TGTGCCAGCTCACCGGGATTGAACACCGGGGAGCTGTTTTTT. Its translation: CASSPGLNTGELFF.

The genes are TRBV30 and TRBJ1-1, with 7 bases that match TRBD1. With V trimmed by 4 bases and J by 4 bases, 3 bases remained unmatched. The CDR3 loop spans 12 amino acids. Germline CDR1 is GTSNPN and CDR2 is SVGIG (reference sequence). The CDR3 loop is CAWTHRGTEAFF. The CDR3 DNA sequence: TGTGCCTGGACCCACAGGGGCACTGAAGCTTTCTTT. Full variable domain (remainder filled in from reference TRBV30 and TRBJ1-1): SQTIHQWPATLVQPVGSPLSLECTVEGTSNPNLYWYRQAAGRGLQLLFYSVGIGQISSEVPQNLSASRPQDRQFILSSKKLLLSDSGFYLCAWTHRGTEAFFGQGTRLTVV.

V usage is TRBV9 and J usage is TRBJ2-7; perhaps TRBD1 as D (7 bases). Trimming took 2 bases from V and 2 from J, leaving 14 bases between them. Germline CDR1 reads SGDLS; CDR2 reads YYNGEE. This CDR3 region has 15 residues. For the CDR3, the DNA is TGTGCCAGCAGCGTGGGCCAGGGGGGTACCTACGAGCAGTACTTC. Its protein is CASSVGQGGTYEQYF.

The CDR3 DNA is TGTGCCAGCAGCCAAGACCCCCCCCGGCTCGGGCGGGGGGCTGAGGATACGCAGTATTTT. It specifies CASSQDPPRLGRGAEDTQYF. The chain links TRBV4-2 to TRBJ2-3; 8 bases match TRBD2. V was clipped by 0 bases and J by 6 bases; unmatched bases: 20. Germline V CDR1 and CDR2: LGHNA, YNFKEQ. The CDR3 covers 20 residues.

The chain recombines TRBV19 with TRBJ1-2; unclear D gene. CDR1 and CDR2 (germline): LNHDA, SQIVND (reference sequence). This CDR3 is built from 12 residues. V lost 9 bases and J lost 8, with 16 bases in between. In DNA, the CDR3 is TGTGCCAGCCGAAGGCGGGAGAAGGGCTACACCTTC. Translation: CASRRREKGYTF.

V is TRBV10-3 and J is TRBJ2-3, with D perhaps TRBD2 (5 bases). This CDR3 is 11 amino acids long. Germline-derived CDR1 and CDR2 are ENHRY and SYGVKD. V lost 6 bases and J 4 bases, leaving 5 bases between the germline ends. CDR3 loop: CAIRRADTQYF. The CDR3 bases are TGTGCCATCAGGCGGGCAGATACGCAGTATTTT.

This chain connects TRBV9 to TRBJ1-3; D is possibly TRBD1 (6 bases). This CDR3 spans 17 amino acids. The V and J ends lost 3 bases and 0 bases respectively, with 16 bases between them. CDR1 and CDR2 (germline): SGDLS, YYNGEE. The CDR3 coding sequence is TGTGCCAGCAGCGAACAGGGTAGACTTATCTCTGGAAACACCATATATTTT. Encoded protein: CASSEQGRLISGNTIYF.

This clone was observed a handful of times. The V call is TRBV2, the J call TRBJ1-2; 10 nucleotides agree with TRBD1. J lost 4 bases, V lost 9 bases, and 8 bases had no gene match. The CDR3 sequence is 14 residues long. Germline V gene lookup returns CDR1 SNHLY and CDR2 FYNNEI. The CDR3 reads CASRDRGRVYGYTF. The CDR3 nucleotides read TGTGCCAGTAGGGACAGGGGAAGGGTCTATGGCTACACCTTC.

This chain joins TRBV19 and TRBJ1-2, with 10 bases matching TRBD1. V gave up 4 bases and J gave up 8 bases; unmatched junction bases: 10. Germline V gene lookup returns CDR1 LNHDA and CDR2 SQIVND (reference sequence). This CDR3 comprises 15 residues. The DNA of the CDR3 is TGTGCCAGTAGTACCAGACAGGGGGCAACGGGAGGCTACACCTTC. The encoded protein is CASSTRQGATGGYTF. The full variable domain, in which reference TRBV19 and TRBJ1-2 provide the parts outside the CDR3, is DGGITQSPKYLFRKEGQNVTLSCEQNLNHDAMYWYRQDPGQGLRLIYYSQIVNDFQKGDIAEGYSVSREKKESFPLTVTSAQKNPTAFYLCASSTRQGATGGYTFGSGTRLTVV.

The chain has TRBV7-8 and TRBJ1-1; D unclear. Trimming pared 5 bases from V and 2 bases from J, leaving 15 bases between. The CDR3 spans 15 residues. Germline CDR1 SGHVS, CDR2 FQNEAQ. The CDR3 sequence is CASSRPTGINTEAFF. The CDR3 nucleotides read TGTGCCAGCAGCCGCCCCACGGGGATCAACACTGAAGCTTTCTTT.

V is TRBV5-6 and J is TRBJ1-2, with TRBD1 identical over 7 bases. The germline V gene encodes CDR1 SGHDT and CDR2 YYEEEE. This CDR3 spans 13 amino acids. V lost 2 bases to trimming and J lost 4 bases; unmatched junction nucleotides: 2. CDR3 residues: CASSLGTAYGYTF. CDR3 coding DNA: TGTGCCAGCAGCTTAGGGACAGCCTATGGCTACACCTTC. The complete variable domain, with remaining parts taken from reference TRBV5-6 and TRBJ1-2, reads DAGVTQSPTHLIKTRGQQVTLRCSPKSGHDTVSWYQQALGQGPQFIFQYYEEEERQRGNFPDRFSGHQFPNYSSELNVNALLLGDSALYLCASSLGTAYGYTFGSGTRLTVV.

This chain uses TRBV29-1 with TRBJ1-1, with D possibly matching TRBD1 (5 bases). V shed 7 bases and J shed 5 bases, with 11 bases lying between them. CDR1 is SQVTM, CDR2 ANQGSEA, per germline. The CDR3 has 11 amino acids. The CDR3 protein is CSGGVRTEAFF. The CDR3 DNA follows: TGCAGCGGGGGGGTCAGGACTGAAGCTTTCTTT.

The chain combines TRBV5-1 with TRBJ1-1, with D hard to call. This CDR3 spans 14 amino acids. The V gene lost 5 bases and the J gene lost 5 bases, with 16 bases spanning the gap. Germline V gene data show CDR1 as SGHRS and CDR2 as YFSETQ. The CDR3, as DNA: TGCGCCAGCAGGCCACCCGGGCCTAGGACTGAAGCTTTCTTT. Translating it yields CASRPPGPRTEAFF. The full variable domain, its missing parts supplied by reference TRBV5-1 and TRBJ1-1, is KAGVTQTPRYLIKTRGQQVTLSCSPISGHRSVSWYQQTPGQGLQFLFEYFSETQRNKGNFPGRFSGRQFSNSRSEMNVSTLELGDSALYLCASRPPGPRTEAFFGQGTRLTVV.

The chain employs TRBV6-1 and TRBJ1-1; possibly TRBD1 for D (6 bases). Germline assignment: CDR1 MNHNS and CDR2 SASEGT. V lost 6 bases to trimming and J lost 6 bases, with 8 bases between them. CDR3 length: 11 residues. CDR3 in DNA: TGTGCCAGCAGCGGACAGTCTGAAGCTTTCTTT. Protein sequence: CASSGQSEAFF.

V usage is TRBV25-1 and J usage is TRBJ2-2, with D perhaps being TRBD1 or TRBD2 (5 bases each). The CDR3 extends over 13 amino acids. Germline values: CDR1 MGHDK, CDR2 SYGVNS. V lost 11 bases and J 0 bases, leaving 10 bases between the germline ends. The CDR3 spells CASRESNTGELFF. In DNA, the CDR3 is TGTGCCTCCAGGGAGTCGAACACCGGGGAGCTGTTTTTT. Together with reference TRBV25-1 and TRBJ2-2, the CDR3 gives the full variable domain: EADIYQTPRYLVIGTGKKITLECSQTMGHDKMYWYQQDPGMELHLIHYSYGVNSTEKGDLSSESTVSRIRTEHFPLTLESARPSHTSQYLCASRESNTGELFFGEGSRLTVL.